The 30 T cell receptor beta chains given below trace back to one sample, sequenced in a study of blood T cells in healthy people across ages. A second PCR, run for about 6 to 12 cycles, used a sample-barcoded 5' primer plus a J-beta primer mix. Via MiXCR, TCRdb re-called the 5' RACE reads, giving one row per CDR3 protein. The repertoire has roughly 1 million distinct CDR3 sequences, 25% of them found once; the top ten carry around 0.7%. These same data were also listed under a study on T cells of mothers and their children.

Sequenced: blood. These receptors all stem from a girl aged 2-10 years in good health.

V and J are TRBV7-2 and TRBJ2-7; D gene uncertain. The V end was cut by 1 base, the J end by 3 bases, with 10 bases between. Germline values: CDR1 SGHTA, CDR2 FQGNSA. This CDR3 has 14 residues. The CDR3 DNA sequence: TGTGCCAGCAGCTTAGGCACACGGGTCTACGAGCAGTACTTC. Translating gives CASSLGTRVYEQYF. The full variable domain, with the rest looked up from reference TRBV7-2 and TRBJ2-7, is GAGVSQSPSNKVTEKGKDVELRCDPISGHTALYWYRQSLGQGLEFLIYFQGNSAPDKSGLPSDRFSAERTGGSVSTLTIQRTQQEDSAVYLCASSLGTRVYEQYFGPGTRLTVT.

Comment on this clonotype: Germline is not matched at one junction end, which may reflect a read error. The J gene is TRBJ1-4, the V gene TRBV11-2; 7 bases line up with TRBD1. This CDR3 has 14 residues. In germline, CDR1 is SGHAT, CDR2 FQNNGV. CDR3 coding DNA: TGTGCCAGCAGCTTGGGGGGACCACAGGGGAAGACCGTCTTT. Translated, it gives CASSLGGPQGKTVF.

This clonotype was picked up many times. V and J are TRBV5-1 and TRBJ1-2; D may be TRBD1 (5 bases). Germline values: CDR1 SGHRS, CDR2 YFSETQ. V was pared by 0 bases and J by 7 bases, with 13 bases between. The CDR3 totals 14 residues. The CDR3 DNA is TGCGCCAGCAGCTTGGGCCAGGGAGGAGGTGGCTACACCTTC. Its protein product is CASSLGQGGGGYTF.

As regards this clonotype: One end of the junction is discordant with germline, which a read error may explain. This chain connects TRBV29-1 to TRBJ2-5, with a possible D match to TRBD1 (5 bases). The CDR3 sequence is 13 residues long. Germline assignment: CDR1 SQVTM and CDR2 ANQGSEA. The CDR3 loop reads CSVVGLPGETQYF. The DNA of the CDR3 is TGCAGTGTTGTTGGCCTCCCAGGGGAGACCCAGTACTTC.

V gene TRBV29-1 combines with J gene TRBJ1-2; D gene ambiguous. Germline lookup yields CDR1 SQVTM and CDR2 ANQGSEA. V lost 0 bases and J 8 bases, leaving 13 bases between the germline ends. CDR3 length: 13 amino acids. The CDR3 is CSVEDKEAEGYTF. DNA for the CDR3: TGCAGCGTTGAAGATAAGGAAGCTGAAGGCTACACCTTC.

This clonotype was counted a few times. The chain uses TRBV7-9 and TRBJ1-4; D possibly corresponds to TRBD1 (5 bases). Between the trimmed V and J ends, which lost 5 bases and 8 bases, there was a span of 15 bases. From germline, CDR1 is SEHNR and CDR2 FQNEAQ (reference sequence). The CDR3 totals 14 residues. The CDR3 nucleotides are TGTGCCAGCAGCCGTGGGGGGAAGGGCGAAAAACTGTTTTTT. Protein product: CASSRGGKGEKLFF.

This clonotype occurred a few times. The chain links TRBV6-2 or TRBV6-3 to TRBJ2-1, with D unresolved. The DNA end lines up better with TRBJ2-5; the J call may be wrong. The CDR3 is 11 amino acids. Germline V gene data show CDR1 as MNHEY and CDR2 as SVGEGT. This chain's CDR3 is CASASSETQYF. CDR3 nucleotide sequence: TGTGCCAGCGCCTCGTCAGAGACCCAGTACTTC.

This clonotype was seen only a few times. V usage is TRBV7-2 and J usage is TRBJ2-5, with D possibly being TRBD1 or TRBD2 (5 bases each). Near its end, the DNA agrees better with TRBJ2-1, so the J call may be wrong. This CDR3 has 14 amino acids. The germline gives CDR1 SGHTA, CDR2 FQGNSA. The CDR3 protein is CASSLVPGRDEQFF. CDR3 sequence (DNA): TGTGCCAGCAGCTTAGTTCCAGGGCGGGATGAGCAGTTCTTC.

The table lists this clonotype with a few counts. The rearrangement uses TRBV7-2 and TRBJ2-1; possibly TRBD1 or TRBD2 for D (5 bases each). The CDR3 contains 17 residues. Germline lookup yields CDR1 SGHTA and CDR2 FQGNSA. The V end lost 3 bases, the J end lost 3 bases, and 18 bases lay between the germline ends. CDR3 in DNA: TGTGCCAGCAGCTTGAAAGGATCGGGACCTTACTACAATGAGCAGTTCTTC. This gives the protein CASSLKGSGPYYNEQFF.

The V call is TRBV28, the J call TRBJ1-4; the D is unclear. This CDR3 is built from 14 residues. Germline loops: CDR1 MDHEN, CDR2 SYDVKM. Trimming removed 6 bases from V and 0 bases from J, with 8 bases in between. Here the CDR3 reads CASRPATTNEKLFF. The CDR3 DNA sequence: TGTGCCAGCAGGCCGGCTACAACTAATGAAAAACTGTTTTTT.

The chain couples TRBV28 to TRBJ2-5; unclear D gene. The J call may not be correct, given that the DNA end is closer to TRBJ2-7. Germline values: CDR1 MDHEN, CDR2 SYDVKM. The length of the CDR3 is 14 residues. DNA for the CDR3: TGTGCCAGCACCGACCCGGGCGGTGGAGACGAGCAGTACTTC. It translates to CASTDPGGGDEQYF.

On this clonotype itself: One junction end does not reproduce the germline sequence, and a read error may be involved. The J gene is TRBJ2-2, the V gene TRBV7-3, with 8 bases aligning to TRBD2. The CDR3 covers 17 residues. CDR1 and CDR2 from the germline V gene are SGHTA and FQGTGA. This CDR3 reads CASSLLPGGPNPGELFF. The CDR3 bases are TGTGCCAGCAGCTTACTGCCGGGAGGGCCGAACCCCGGGGAGCTGTTTTTT.

This sequence joins TRBV29-1 and TRBJ2-1; 9 bases agree with TRBD2. Per germline, CDR1 SQVTM and CDR2 ANQGSEA. This CDR3 has 16 amino acids. V lost 3 bases and J lost 0; bases outside the gene matches: 6. The CDR3, as DNA: TGCAGCGTTGAGGCTAGCGGGACGCACTCCTACAATGAGCAGTTCTTC. Protein: CSVEASGTHSYNEQFF.

This clonotype occurred a few times. This chain joins TRBV7-2 and TRBJ2-3; possibly TRBD1 for D (5 bases). V gave up 9 bases and J gave up 4 bases, with 23 bases separating them. CDR3 length: 16 residues. Germline V lookup: CDR1 SGHTA, CDR2 FQGNSA. The CDR3 loop is CARAARIRELPDTQYF. CDR3 nucleotides: TGTGCCAGAGCCGCCCGAATCAGGGAACTCCCAGATACGCAGTATTTT.

The V call is TRBV6-2 or TRBV6-3, the J call TRBJ2-1, with TRBD1 matching 7 bases. This CDR3 is built from 17 residues. Germline CDR1 and CDR2: MNHEY and SVGEGT. V was clipped by 2 bases and J by 4 bases; unmatched bases: 11. The CDR3 DNA is TGTGCCAGCAGTTACGCCCTTCCGGGACAGACATACAATGAGCAGTTCTTC. It specifies CASSYALPGQTYNEQFF.

There are a few counts of this clonotype. The chain carries TRBV27 and TRBJ2-7; the match to TRBD1 covers 7 bases. The length of the CDR3 is 16 residues. Germline-derived CDR1 and CDR2 are MNHEY and SMNVEV (reference sequence). V was pared by 4 bases and J by 0 bases, with 9 bases of the junction left unmatched. The CDR3 sequence is CASSSRVRTGSYEQYF. In DNA form, the CDR3 reads TGTGCCAGCAGTTCGCGAGTCAGGACAGGCTCCTACGAGCAGTACTTC.

In its sample, this clonotype was seen a few times. The J gene is TRBJ1-2, the V gene TRBV10-3; D perhaps matches TRBD1 (5 bases). Trimming stripped 0 bases from V and 8 bases from J, with 16 bases between. The germline V gene encodes CDR1 ENHRY and CDR2 SYGVKD. The CDR3 covers 15 residues. This CDR3 is CAISESLRRVRGYTF. The CDR3 bases are TGTGCCATCAGTGAGTCGCTACGCAGGGTGCGAGGCTACACCTTC.

This clonotype was seen more than once but under ten times. The V gene is TRBV5-6, the J gene TRBJ2-5; D not resolved. With 2 bases removed from V and 0 bases from J, the gap between germline ends came to 8 bases. CDR1 is SGHDT, CDR2 YYEEEE, per germline. CDR3 length: 14 amino acids. CDR3 nucleotides: TGTGCCAGCAGCTTTGGACCGAACCAAGAGACCCAGTACTTC. Translated: CASSFGPNQETQYF.

The rearrangement joins TRBV7-6 to TRBJ2-5, with D possibly matching TRBD2 (6 bases). Trimming left V 1 base short and J 5 bases short, with 14 bases between. CDR1 and CDR2 from the germline V gene are SGHVS and FNYEAQ. CDR3 length equals 15 residues. The CDR3 DNA sequence: TGTGCCAGCAGCTTAGTCGGGGCTAGCGCCGAGACCCAGTACTTC. Translating it yields CASSLVGASAETQYF.

CDR3 loop: CSARFSPTDTQYF. For the CDR3, the DNA is TGCAGTGCTAGGTTCAGCCCCACAGATACGCAGTATTTT. The chain uses TRBV20-1 and TRBJ2-3; no clear D gene. The V end lost 3 bases, the J end lost 2 bases, and 9 bases lay between the germline ends. This CDR3 spans 13 amino acids. From germline, CDR1 is DFQATT and CDR2 SNEGSKA (reference sequence).

CDR3 nucleotide sequence: TGTGCCAGCAGCCCCGGGACACCAGATACGCAGTATTTT. This translates into CASSPGTPDTQYF. The rearrangement joins TRBV7-8 to TRBJ2-3, with D perhaps matching TRBD1 (6 bases). This CDR3 comprises 13 residues. Germline V gene lookup returns CDR1 SGHVS and CDR2 FQNEAQ. The V gene lost 5 bases and the J gene lost 4 bases, with 10 bases spanning the gap.

The chain recombines TRBV23-1 with TRBJ2-3; a weak D match, TRBD2 (6 bases). TRBV23-1 falls under the ORF class, with uncertain function. This CDR3 has 15 amino acids. The CDR3 is CALTRDWGTTDTQYF. CDR3 DNA sequence: TGCGCATTAACCCGGGACTGGGGGACCACAGATACGCAGTATTTT.

The genes are TRBV20-1 and TRBJ1-4; D remains ambiguous. V dropped 8 bases and J dropped 7 bases, with 17 bases sitting between them. This CDR3 contains 13 residues. Germline V gives CDR1 DFQATT, CDR2 SNEGSKA (reference sequence). For the CDR3, the DNA is TGCAGTACCATGGACCGACGAGCTGAAAAACTGTTTTTT. Its translation: CSTMDRRAEKLFF.

This clonotype was seen only a few times. The CDR3 DNA sequence: TGTGCCACCAGCAAGTCCCGCGGGGCGGCCTACGAGCAGTACTTC. It translates to CATSKSRGAAYEQYF. V gene TRBV15 combines with J gene TRBJ2-1; perhaps TRBD2 as D (6 bases). The closer fit of TRBJ2-7 to the DNA end suggests the J call may be wrong. Germline V gene lookup returns CDR1 LNHNV and CDR2 YYDKDF (reference sequence). CDR3 size: 15 residues.

This clonotype came up a few times. The chain employs TRBV5-1 and TRBJ2-1, with TRBD1 matching over 9 bases. Looked up from germline, CDR1 is SGHRS and CDR2 is YFSETQ. V trimming: 4 bases; J trimming: 4 bases; junction bases outside the gene matches: 3. The CDR3 has 14 residues. In DNA, the CDR3 is TGCGCCAGCAGCGGACAGGGGAAGTACAATGAGCAGTTCTTC. Its protein product is CASSGQGKYNEQFF.

The chain joins TRBV27 to TRBJ2-3; D ambiguous. The V and J ends lost 2 bases and 4 bases respectively, with 16 bases between them. CDR3 length: 16 residues. Germline V gives CDR1 MNHEY, CDR2 SMNVEV (reference sequence). This CDR3 is CASSLGGVHSPDTQYF. In DNA form, the CDR3 reads TGTGCCAGCAGTTTAGGTGGGGTTCATAGCCCAGATACGCAGTATTTT.

The chain couples TRBV24-1 to TRBJ2-1; the match to TRBD2 covers 9 bases. The trim removed 3 bases at V and 9 bases at J, leaving 5 bases unmatched. Germline V gene lookup returns CDR1 KGHDR and CDR2 SFDVKD. The CDR3 has 14 amino acids. The CDR3 is CATSDSLAGTEQFF. The CDR3 coding sequence is TGTGCCACCAGTGATAGCCTAGCGGGGACTGAGCAGTTCTTC.

V usage is TRBV28 and J usage is TRBJ1-5, with D possibly matching TRBD1 (5 bases). Trimming removed 3 bases from V and 4 bases from J, with 19 bases in between. Per the germline V gene, CDR1 is MDHEN and CDR2 is SYDVKM. The CDR3 has 17 amino acids. The CDR3 nucleotides read TGTGCCAGCAGTTTTTCAATTAGGGGACGGGTAAATCAGCCCCAGCATTTT. Translating gives CASSFSIRGRVNQPQHF.

J is TRBJ2-4 and V is TRBV7-2, with 13 positions matching TRBD2. This CDR3 spans 16 amino acids. V was clipped by 5 bases and J by 6 bases; unmatched bases: 7. Germline-derived CDR1 and CDR2 are SGHTA and FQGNSA. The CDR3 is CASSPTSGGQGNIQYF. The CDR3 DNA is TGTGCCAGCAGCCCGACTAGCGGGGGGCAGGGAAACATTCAGTACTTC.

To note about this clonotype: At one end the junction does not follow the germline gene, possibly because of a read error. The genes are TRBV29-1 and TRBJ2-5; TRBD1 or TRBD2 may be the D gene (6 bases each). Germline V lookup: CDR1 SQVTM, CDR2 ANQGSEA. The CDR3 spans 11 residues. The CDR3 DNA is TGCAGCGTTGAACAGGCGGGACAAGAGTTCTTC. Translating it yields CSVEQAGQEFF.